This is a list of T cell receptor beta chains from one sample in a study of blood T cell repertoires in COVID-19. Assay used: immunoSEQ multiplex PCR; TCRdb lists only in-frame clones, some missing. The sample consists of approximately 260,000 clones, 90% of them appearing once. The specimen was peripheral blood. These TCRs come from an older woman with COVID-19, enrolled during active disease. The CDR3 runs from the conserved cysteine through the conserved F or W. Fields, in order: J gene, V gene, D gene, clone size, CDR3 DNA, CDR3 protein. D genes are given only for firm matches. Clone size, where shown, is once, few, many, or a class for clones that have expanded.

TRBJ1-2 | TRBV5-4 | TRBD1 | NA | TGTGCCAGCAGCTCTACAGGGGGAGGTGGCTACACCTTC | CASSSTGGGGYTF
TRBJ1-4 | TRBV7-2 | TRBD1 | NA | TGTGCCAGCAGCTTGTGGGACAGGGCTAATGAAAAACTGTTTTTT | CASSLWDRANEKLFF
TRBJ2-5 | TRBV5-1 | TRBD2 | NA | TGCGCCAGCAGCTTGGCAGGGAGGGGCGAAGAGACCCAGTACTTC | CASSLAGRGEETQYF
TRBJ2-3 | TRBV4-3 | NA | NA | TGCGCCAGCAGCCAGGCTCGCCCCCCCGCTGGTCGCGATACGCAGTATTTT | CASSQARPPAGRDTQYF
TRBJ2-3 | TRBV7-9 | NA | NA | TGTGCCAGCAGCTTAGACGGCCAGCGAGGCGCAGATACGCAGTATTTT | CASSLDGQRGADTQYF
TRBJ2-1 | TRBV19 | TRBD1 | NA | TGTGCCAGTAGGGGACAGATGCGGACCTACAATGAGCAGTTCTTC | CASRGQMRTYNEQFF
TRBJ2-7 | TRBV7-9 | TRBD1 | NA | TGTGCCAGCAGCTTAGAGGGACAGGGGGCCCACGAGCAGTACTTC | CASSLEGQGAHEQYF
TRBJ2-2 | TRBV7-3 | NA | NA | TGTGCCAGCAGCTCAACAAGTGACAGTCCGGGGGCCGGGGAGCTGTTTTTT | CASSSTSDSPGAGELFF
TRBJ1-2 | TRBV25-1 | TRBD1 | NA | TGTGCCAGCAGTGCCAGGGGGCAGGTCTATGGCTACACCTTC | CASSARGQVYGYTF
TRBJ1-2 | TRBV7-7 | TRBD1 | NA | TGTGCTAGCAGCCAAACGCGTGGACAGGGGCGGGGGAATTACTATGGCTACACCTTC | CASSQTRGQGRGNYYGYTF
TRBJ1-1 | TRBV6-5 | NA | NA | TGTGCCAGCAGTCAGGGCGGTTGGAACACTGAAGCTTTCTTT | CASSQGGWNTEAFF
TRBJ2-1 | TRBV11-3 | TRBD2 | NA | TGTGCCAGCAGCCTAGCGGGGGGAATTTACAATGAGCAGTTCTTC | CASSLAGGIYNEQFF
TRBJ2-5 | TRBV5-1 | TRBD2 | NA | TGCGCCAGCAGGGGGAGGGTATCCCAAGAGACCCAGTACTTC | CASRGRVSQETQYF
TRBJ1-2 | TRBV18 | TRBD1 | NA | TGTGCCAGCTCCGACAGGGGGGACTATGGCTACACCTTC | CASSDRGDYGYTF
TRBJ1-2 | TRBV5-6 | NA | NA | TGTGCCAGCAGCTTGGGTGGGAGGGCCTCAGGCTATGGCTACACCTTC | CASSLGGRASGYGYTF
TRBJ2-1 | TRBV18 | TRBD2 | NA | TGTGCCAGCTCACCTTTTGCCAGCGGGGGCCTAGGAGATGAGCAGTTCTTC | CASSPFASGGLGDEQFF
TRBJ1-1 | TRBV7-3 | NA | NA | TGTGCCAGCAGCTTACAGGGGAACACTGAAGCTTTCTTT | CASSLQGNTEAFF
TRBJ1-1 | TRBV29-1 | TRBD1 | NA | TGCAGCGTTGGGACAGGGGCTGAAGCTTTCTTT | CSVGTGAEAFF
TRBJ1-1 | TRBV7-2 | TRBD1 | NA | TGTGCCAGCAGCTTAGCCGCGCAGGGGGTTTCCAACACTGAAGCTTTCTTT | CASSLAAQGVSNTEAFF
TRBJ1-2 | TRBV7-2 | TRBD1 | NA | TGTGCCAGCAGCTTAAACAGGGGGCGTTATTATGGCTACACCTTC | CASSLNRGRYYGYTF
TRBJ1-1 | TRBV30 | NA | NA | TGTGCCTGGAGCCGAACATCGTCTGAAGCTTTCTTT | CAWSRTSSEAFF
TRBJ2-5 | TRBV6-5 | TRBD1 | NA | TGTGCCAGCAGCATCGACAGGGGACGAAGCGAGACCCAGTACTTC | CASSIDRGRSETQYF
TRBJ1-6 | TRBV7-2 | TRBD1 | NA | TGTGCCAGCAGCTTATGGGGAGACAGGGGGCGTTCACCCCTCCACTTT | CASSLWGDRGRSPLHF
TRBJ1-1 | TRBV25-1 | NA | NA | TGTGCCAGCAGTGAAGGGCAGTTGAACACTGAAGCTTTCTTT | CASSEGQLNTEAFF
TRBJ2-1 | TRBV9 | NA | NA | TGTGCCAGCAGCGTAGGTCACCGGAGCTCCTACAATGAGCAGTTCTTC | CASSVGHRSSYNEQFF
TRBJ1-4 | TRBV5-6 | NA | NA | TGTGCCAGCAGCTTGCGGTCAGGGTATGAAAAACTGTTTTTT | CASSLRSGYEKLFF
TRBJ1-1 | TRBV27 | NA | NA | TGTGCCAGCAGCCTAAACAGACACACTGAAGCTTTCTTT | CASSLNRHTEAFF
TRBJ1-2 | TRBV3-1/TRBV3-2 | NA | NA | TGTGCCAGCAGCCAACCGGGACACGCCCGTAACTATGGCTACACCTTC | CASSQPGHARNYGYTF
TRBJ2-5 | TRBV4-2 | NA | NA | TGTGCCAGCAGCCAAGCGGTTGGAGGGTTAGAGACCCAGTACTTC | CASSQAVGGLETQYF
TRBJ2-5 | TRBV25-1 | NA | NA | TGTGCCAGCAGTGAATGGTCCTCGGTGGAGACCCAGTACTTC | CASSEWSSVETQYF
TRBJ1-3 | TRBV6-5 | TRBD1 | NA | TGTGCCAGCAGTTGGGGACAGTCAAGCTCTGGAAACACCATATATTTT | CASSWGQSSSGNTIYF
TRBJ1-3 | TRBV9 | TRBD1 | NA | TGTGCCAGCAGCCCTGGCTCACAGGGGAACTCTGGAAACACCATATATTTT | CASSPGSQGNSGNTIYF
TRBJ1-5 | TRBV18 | NA | NA | TGTGCCAGCTCACCAAGGGGACTTAGCAATCAGCCCCAGCATTTT | CASSPRGLSNQPQHF
TRBJ1-4 | TRBV15 | TRBD1 | NA | TGTGCCACCAGCAGAGATCGTACAGGGGGTGAAAAACTGTTTTTT | CATSRDRTGGEKLFF
TRBJ1-1 | TRBV5-1 | NA | NA | TGCGCCAGCAGCCTCACCGGGACACCGAACACTGAAGCTTTCTTT | CASSLTGTPNTEAFF
TRBJ1-2 | TRBV10-3 | TRBD1 | NA | TGTGCCATCAGAGGACAGGGGAGCTATGGCTACACCTTC | CAIRGQGSYGYTF
TRBJ1-2 | TRBV5-4 | NA | once | TGTGCCAGCAGCTTGGGAGGCAGGGGAACGGCGGTCGGCTACACCTTC | CASSLGGRGTAVGYTF
TRBJ2-3 | TRBV10-3 | TRBD2 | NA | TGTGCCATCAGTGCTCAGCGGGGGGCCGCCCAAGATACGCAGTATTTT | CAISAQRGAAQDTQYF
TRBJ1-5 | TRBV6-5 | NA | NA | TGTGCCAGCAGTATACAGCATAGCAATCAGCCCCAGCATTTT | CASSIQHSNQPQHF
TRBJ1-6 | TRBV3-1/TRBV3-2 | TRBD1 | NA | TGTGCCAGCAGCCAAGCGGACAGGGGGCAAAGATCACCCCTCCACTTT | CASSQADRGQRSPLHF
TRBJ2-1 | TRBV7-2 | TRBD1 | NA | TGTGCCAGCAGCTTCAAATTACAGGGGAGTGAGCAGTTCTTC | CASSFKLQGSEQFF
TRBJ1-6 | TRBV4-1 | NA | NA | TGCGCCAGCAGCCACCTGACCGGGGGACCAAGCTCCTATAATTCACCCCTCCACTTT | CASSHLTGGPSSYNSPLHF
TRBJ1-2 | TRBV5-6 | TRBD1 | NA | TGTGCCAGCAGCGAGGACAGGGCCTATGGCTACACCTTC | CASSEDRAYGYTF
TRBJ1-2 | TRBV5-4 | TRBD1 | NA | TGTGCCAGCAGCTCCTCCCAGGGGGGAACAAACTATGGCTACACCTTC | CASSSSQGGTNYGYTF
TRBJ1-2 | TRBV7-8 | NA | NA | TGTGCCAGCAGCAAAGCGCAGGGACTGGATTTGGGTGGCTACACCTTC | CASSKAQGLDLGGYTF
TRBJ1-1 | TRBV2 | NA | NA | TGTGCCAGCAGAGTACAGGTGAACACTGAAGCTTTCTTT | CASRVQVNTEAFF
TRBJ1-2 | TRBV20-1 | NA | NA | TGCAGTGCTAGGGGACTAGATGGCTACACCTTC | CSARGLDGYTF
TRBJ1-2 | TRBV15 | NA | NA | TGTGCCACCAGCAGAGATCCAGGGGCAAGATATGGCTACACCTTC | CATSRDPGARYGYTF
TRBJ2-7 | TRBV19 | TRBD1 | NA | TGTGCCAGTAGTGTCGACAGGGAGTACGAGCAGTACTTC | CASSVDREYEQYF
TRBJ2-2 | TRBV24-1 | NA | once | TGTGCCACGTCGACAGTAAACACCGGGGAGCTGTTTTTT | CATSTVNTGELFF
TRBJ2-3 | TRBV5-4 | TRBD1 | NA | TGTGCCAGCAGCTTGGGGGGACAGGCTCAGTATTTT | CASSLGGQAQYF
TRBJ1-1 | TRBV7-8 | NA | once | TGTGCCAGCAGCTTAAATGTCAACAGTAACACTGAAGCTTTCTTT | CASSLNVNSNTEAFF
TRBJ2-5 | TRBV6-6 | TRBD1 | NA | TGTGCCAGCAGTTACCCAGGGACAGGGACCCAGTACTTC | CASSYPGTGTQYF
TRBJ1-3 | TRBV10-1 | NA | NA | TGCGCCAATCCGGAAGGGGGACGTGGAAACACCATATATTTT | CANPEGGRGNTIYF
TRBJ2-1 | TRBV7-3 | TRBD2 | NA | TGTGCCAGCAGCTCAGCGGGGGGCTACAATGAGCAGTTCTTC | CASSSAGGYNEQFF
TRBJ2-2 | TRBV12-3/TRBV12-4 | NA | NA | TGTGCCAGCAGTGATAGCAACACCGGGGAGCTGTTTTTT | CASSDSNTGELFF
TRBJ2-5 | TRBV6-5 | NA | once | TGTGCCAGCAGTCGGGAGTACCAAGAGACCCAGTACTTC | CASSREYQETQYF
TRBJ2-2 | TRBV5-1 | NA | NA | TGCGCCAGCAGCAGGACAGCGAACACCGGGGAGCTGTTTTTT | CASSRTANTGELFF